The rows below give T cell receptor beta chains drawn from one sample of a study of CD8 T cells in Susac syndrome. MiXCR, applied by TCRdb to the immunoSEQ multiplex PCR reads, yields one record per CDR3 protein. Of 200,000 to 300,000 distinct CDR3 sequences detected, 90% to 97% appear once; the ten largest clones hold about 0.095%. The sequencing sample was made of CD4+ T cells from PBMCs. The source is a human donor with Susac syndrome. Each CDR3 is given with its conserved first and last residue. D genes are given only for firm matches. A row's size may be missing; if present it is once, few, many or a size class.

V	size	J	D	DNA	CDR3
TRBV29-1	.	TRBJ2-1	.	TGCAGCTCCGGCGAGATCCGGGATGTTGAGCAGTTCTTC	CSSGEIRDVEQFF
TRBV5-1	.	TRBJ2-1	.	TGCGCCAGCAGCTTTGAGCAGGTGGCGCGGCAGTTCTTC	CASSFEQVARQFF
TRBV25-1	.	TRBJ2-1	TRBD2	TGTGCCAGCAGTGAGAACCTAGCGGGAGTTCTGTTCTTC	CASSENLAGVLFF
TRBV20-1	.	TRBJ2-3	.	TGCAGTGCTAGTGTGGATACGCAGTATTTT	CSASVDTQYF
TRBV6-5	.	TRBJ1-2	.	TGTGCCAGCAGTTACTCGAGAGGGATCGAAAACTATGGCTACACCTTC	CASSYSRGIENYGYTF
TRBV3-1	.	TRBJ2-1	TRBD2	TGTGCCAGCAGCCACCTTCCCAGGCTAGCGGTTTACAATGAGCAGTTCTTC	CASSHLPRLAVYNEQFF
TRBV7-3	.	TRBJ2-1	.	TGTGCCAGCAGCTCCTTGACGGGCTCTAATGAGCAGTTCTTC	CASSSLTGSNEQFF
TRBV27	.	TRBJ2-4	TRBD1	TGTGCCAGCAGTTCCCGGGACAGCAAAAACATTCAGTACTTC	CASSSRDSKNIQYF
TRBV12-3/TRBV12-4	.	TRBJ2-3	TRBD2	TGTGCCAGCAGCTACATTCTAGCGGGAGGCACAGATACGCAGTATTTT	CASSYILAGGTDTQYF
TRBV20-1	.	TRBJ2-1	TRBD2	TGCAGTGCTCTCCACCCTACTGCGGGAGTTCCCTATGGAGAGCAGTTCTTC	CSALHPTAGVPYGEQFF
TRBV14	.	TRBJ2-5	TRBD2	TGTGCCAGCAGCCAGGGACTAGCACTGGCCGGGACCCAGTACTTC	CASSQGLALAGTQYF
TRBV20-1	.	TRBJ2-5	TRBD2	TGCAGTGCTGAGGCTAGCGGGAGTTCCAAAGAGACCCAGTACTTC	CSAEASGSSKETQYF
TRBV3-1	.	TRBJ2-6	.	TGTGCCAGCAGCCAAGATCCAGGCGCCAACGTCCTGACTTTC	CASSQDPGANVLTF
TRBV3-1	.	TRBJ2-5	TRBD2	TGTGCCAGCAGCCAAGTCAGCGGGACTTTGGCGGGAGAGACCCAGTACTTC	CASSQVSGTLAGETQYF
TRBV7-2	.	TRBJ1-2	.	TGTGCCAGCAGCTTCAAACATGGCTATGGCTACACCTTC	CASSFKHGYGYTF
TRBV5-1	.	TRBJ2-7	TRBD2	TGCGCCAGCAGCGGCGGGGGTTCGAGCTACGAGCAGTACTTC	CASSGGGSSYEQYF
TRBV3-1	.	TRBJ1-1	.	TGTGCCAGCAGCCAATCCAGCCGGAGTCCATCGGAGTTCTTT	CASSQSSRSPSEFF
TRBV27	.	TRBJ2-7	.	TGTGCCAGCAGTTTATTTCCGGGGGCTGTCGTCGAGCAGTACTTC	CASSLFPGAVVEQYF
TRBV27	.	TRBJ2-5	.	TGTGCCAGCAAAAACGACCAGGGGCGCGGGTCCCAGTACTTC	CASKNDQGRGSQYF
TRBV20-1	once	TRBJ1-5	.	TGCAGTGCTAGGTGGGAGGTCAATCAGCCCCAGCATTTT	CSARWEVNQPQHF
TRBV20-1	.	TRBJ2-1	.	TGCAGTGCCAGAGCGGCTAGCTCCTACAATGAGCAGTTCTTC	CSARAASSYNEQFF
TRBV3-1	.	TRBJ2-7	.	TGTGCCAGCAGCCAAGGCAACGGGGGACTTTATCAGCAGTACTTC	CASSQGNGGLYQQYF
TRBV5-1	.	TRBJ2-1	.	TGCGCCAGCAGCTACGAGTTTGCTGAGCAGTTCTTC	CASSYEFAEQFF
TRBV6-5	.	TRBJ2-5	.	TGTGCCAGCAGTTACTCGCCGGGAGAGACCCAGTACTTC	CASSYSPGETQYF
TRBV15	.	TRBJ2-1	TRBD2	TGTGCCACCAGCAGAGAGGGGACTAGCGTATACAATGAGCAGTTCTTC	CATSREGTSVYNEQFF
TRBV29-1	.	TRBJ2-5	TRBD2	TGCAGCGTAGAAGGGACTATCGGAGAGACCCAGTACTTC	CSVEGTIGETQYF
TRBV24-1	.	TRBJ2-1	.	TGTGCCACCAGTGATTTGCGGGAGCGAGACAATGAGCAGTTCTTC	CATSDLRERDNEQFF
TRBV5-6	.	TRBJ2-7	TRBD2	TGTGCCAGCAGCCCGGATTACGGGACTAGCGGGACCCACGAGCAGTACTTC	CASSPDYGTSGTHEQYF
TRBV4-2	once	TRBJ2-3	.	TGTGCCAGCAGCCACCCCGCGGTAGATACGCAGTATTTT	CASSHPAVDTQYF
TRBV20-1	.	TRBJ2-7	.	TGCAGTGCTAGAGATTTAGGGATCTCCTACGAGCAGTACTTC	CSARDLGISYEQYF
TRBV7-9	.	TRBJ2-1	.	TGTGCCAGCAGCTTAGCAGGGGCCCATGAGCAGTTCTTC	CASSLAGAHEQFF
TRBV12-3/TRBV12-4	.	TRBJ1-4	.	TGTGCCAGCAGACTCCCGGGTCGTGGGGAAAAACTGTTTTTT	CASRLPGRGEKLFF
TRBV30	.	TRBJ2-1	.	TGTGCCTGGAGTGAACGCGGAAGCTCCTACAATGAGCAGTTCTTC	CAWSERGSSYNEQFF
TRBV11-2	.	TRBJ2-7	TRBD2	TGTGCCAGCAGCTTAGCTCCTAGCGGGAACGGGGCCTACGAGCAGTACTTC	CASSLAPSGNGAYEQYF
TRBV5-6	.	TRBJ2-1	.	TGTGCCAGCAGGGTCCTAGAAGAGCAGTTCTTC	CASRVLEEQFF
TRBV20-1	.	TRBJ2-7	TRBD2	TGCAGTGCCACGAGGGGGCTAGCGGGGTCCCCGGTCTACGAGCAGTACTTC	CSATRGLAGSPVYEQYF
TRBV30	.	TRBJ2-3	.	TGTGCCTGGAGTATGACAGGCTATACGCAGTATTTT	CAWSMTGYTQYF
TRBV30	.	TRBJ1-4	.	TGTGCCTGGACCCCAGGAACTAATGAAAAACTGTTTTTT	CAWTPGTNEKLFF
TRBV20-1	.	TRBJ1-2	TRBD1	TGCAGTGCTAGTCATACCGGGACAGGGAGGTACTATGGCTACACCTTC	CSASHTGTGRYYGYTF
TRBV12-3/TRBV12-4	.	TRBJ2-5	.	TGTGCCAGCAGCAGGGACCAAGGGGCCCAGTACTTC	CASSRDQGAQYF
TRBV5-1	once	TRBJ1-1	.	TGCGCCAGCAGCCCCGGGGTCGGCACTGAAGCTTTCTTT	CASSPGVGTEAFF
TRBV20-1	once	TRBJ1-4	.	TGCAGTGCTAGAGGGGGTGGTGAAAAACTGTTTTTT	CSARGGGEKLFF
TRBV11-2	.	TRBJ1-2	TRBD1	TGTGCCAGCAGCTTAGAGGGCAGGGGGCAGTTCCGCTACACCTTC	CASSLEGRGQFRYTF
TRBV7-3	.	TRBJ2-1	TRBD2	TGTGCCAGCAGCTTAACACTAGCGGGAAACAATGAGCAGTTCTTC	CASSLTLAGNNEQFF
TRBV20-1	.	TRBJ1-1	.	TGCAGTGCTAGTCGCATCGTTAACACTGAAGCTTTCTTT	CSASRIVNTEAFF
TRBV9	.	TRBJ2-1	.	TGTGCCAGCAGCGTAGGGTCCGTCAATGAGCAGTTCTTC	CASSVGSVNEQFF
TRBV28	.	TRBJ2-2	.	TGTGCCAGCAGTTTCCCTCGGGGCCCCGGGGAGCTGTTTTTT	CASSFPRGPGELFF
TRBV20-1	.	TRBJ2-3	.	TGCAGTGCTAGAGAACCCACGGAGTACACAGATACGCAGTATTTT	CSAREPTEYTDTQYF
TRBV1	.	TRBJ2-6	.	TGCACCAGCAGCCAGCCCTCTAGCCTCTCTGGGGCCAACGTCCTGACTTTC	CTSSQPSSLSGANVLTF
TRBV9	.	TRBJ2-5	TRBD2	TGTGCCAGCAGCGTAGTTAGCGGGGAGACCCAGTACTTC	CASSVVSGETQYF
TRBV30	.	TRBJ2-5	TRBD1	TGTGCCTGGAGCCGGGGACAGGCGCAAGAGACCCAGTACTTC	CAWSRGQAQETQYF
TRBV12-3/TRBV12-4	.	TRBJ2-3	TRBD2	TGTGCCAGCAGCCAGGGACTAGCGGGAGCCGATACGCAGTATTTT	CASSQGLAGADTQYF
TRBV12-5	once	TRBJ2-7	.	TGTGCTAGTGGTCTCCTTACGGCAAGCTACGAGCAGTACTTC	CASGLLTASYEQYF
TRBV7-2	.	TRBJ2-3	TRBD2	TGTGCCAGCAGCTCTGGGACTAGCGGGACTACGCAGTATTTT	CASSSGTSGTTQYF
TRBV11-3	few	TRBJ1-1	.	TGTGCCAGCAGCTTAGGGCCTGGCACTGAAGCTTTCTTT	CASSLGPGTEAFF
TRBV9	.	TRBJ1-5	TRBD1	TGTGCCAGCAGCGGGGGACAGGGGCTTCAGCCCCAGCATTTT	CASSGGQGLQPQHF
TRBV9	few	TRBJ1-1	TRBD1	TGTGCCAGCAGCGTGGACAGGGGGAACACTGAAGCTTTCTTT	CASSVDRGNTEAFF
TRBV5-1	.	TRBJ2-7	TRBD2	TGCGCCAGCAGCTTGCCCAGGGAGTCTAGCGGGATCCAGGGGCAGTACTTC	CASSLPRESSGIQGQYF
TRBV28	.	TRBJ1-5	.	TGTGCCAGCACCACCTTAAGTAGTAGCAATCAGCCCCAGCATTTT	CASTTLSSSNQPQHF
TRBV5-1	few	TRBJ1-2	TRBD1	TGCGCCAGCAGCCCCGAGGGACAGGGTGGCTACACCTTC	CASSPEGQGGYTF